The source of this T cell receptor (beta chain) is a study of blood T cells in healthy people across ages (dated by TCRdb to the mid-2010s). With respect to the entire study: In model experiments, roughly one uniquely barcoded TCR beta cDNA molecule per two T cells was captured by template switching. Age-related changes in TCR beta repertoire diversity were measured in the study by deep sequencing normalized with unique cDNA molecular identifiers. Donors of different ages were randomly distributed across sequencing lanes to avoid experimental bias. The donors were divided into four age groups: young (average around 16 years), middle-aged (around 41), aged (approximately 62) and long-lived (around 80). Two additional independent replicas of 1 million unique cDNA reads from the same blood draw were analyzed for two donors (one aged 18 to 29 and one aged 80 or older).

The library was made by 5' RACE. A second PCR of about 7 to 12 cycles was run with a J-beta primer mix and a sample-barcoded 5' primer. A template-switch 5' adaptor carrying 12 random nucleotides introduced a unique molecular identifier onto each TCR beta cDNA molecule. At least 2.5 million CDR3-containing paired-end reads were obtained from each sample. First-strand cDNA was synthesized from all RNA with the Mint cDNA synthesis kit, primed by a TRBC-specific oligonucleotide. After uracil-DNA glycosylase treatment, a first 18-cycle PCR used universal primers M1SS and BC2_uni_R on all cDNA. The authors processed their data as follows. For normalization, 1 million high-quality reads were randomly selected from each sample, with every read carrying a distinct molecular identifier. Reads sharing molecular identifiers were discarded rather than binned into consensus sequences. CDR3 identification, clonotype clustering and error correction used MiTCR with a Q25 quality threshold and the strictest error-elimination algorithm. Lower-bound total TCR beta diversity was estimated with a nonparametric unseen species model using Euler transformation. Starting from the raw public reads, TCRdb applied fastp trimming at Q25, assembled clones with MiXCR and retained in-frame beta chains. Records with the same CDR3 protein are collapsed into one entry carrying the most frequent genes and DNA. The authors' filters were not applied to this entry. The table for this sample lists 1.5 million to 2 million distinct CDR3 sequences; about two fifths of them were counted only once. 23% of the sample lies in the top ten.

Systemically healthy Caucasian individuals from Russia, some 40 in total and aged roughly 6 to 100 years, were included as donors. Around 9.8 milliliters of peripheral blood were collected from each donor into EDTA-treated Vacutainer tubes. PBMCs were isolated by Ficoll-Paque density-gradient centrifugation, with at least 6 million obtained per sample. Trizol reagent was used to extract total RNA from the PBMCs, yielding at least 5.5 micrograms per sample. For every donor, flow cytometry on a PBMC aliquot measured the percentage of naive CD45RAhigh/CD27high T cells. Broader findings and caveats from the paper: Compared with the aged group, the long-lived group had more naive CD4+ T cells, fewer expanded clones and increased TCR diversity, a pattern suggesting age selection. Donor CMV infection status was unknown, potentially confounding age-related changes in expanded clonotypes. As age increased, observed TCR beta diversity per million T cells dropped in a roughly linear way, and a significant reduction was already evident by age about 40. There was a strong correlation between observed TCR beta diversity and the percentage of naive T cells measured by flow cytometry. Because profiling used bulk unsorted PBMCs, naive and antigen-experienced compartments could not be compared conclusively. Total diversity estimates from one million sequenced T cells were considered lower bounds and underestimates.

Concerning this clonotype: Its antigen remains unidentified. No base quality values were provided; no much bigger clone lies one nucleotide off.

CDR1 and CDR2 were assigned from the germline V gene as SGHRS and YFSETQ. V is clipped by 3 bases and J by 0 bases, and the sequence between their germline boundaries is 9 bases long. The CDR3 covers 14 residues, taking in both the cysteine and the phenylalanine. Left in the record is the CDR3 DNA by itself, 42 bases read in frame from the first base. The receptor chain draws on TRBV5-1 and TRBJ1-1, with the D gene too uncertain to name. This sequence originates from a human donor in good health. The sequenced sample was blood. In nucleotide form, the sequence is TGCGCCAGCAGCTCAGCAGAATTGAACACTGAAGCTTTCTTT. It encodes CASSSAELNTEAFF.